The 26 T cell receptor beta chains presented below share a single source sample, sequenced in a study of CD8 T cells in ankylosing spondylitis. TCRdb ran MiXCR on the 5' RACE reads and lists one entry per CDR3 protein. The sample includes around 210,000 distinct CDR3 sequences, 7% to 10% of them seen just once. Sequenced input: blood, either unsorted or a sorted T cell fraction (not recorded which). The receptors stem from a female donor with ankylosing spondylitis or in good health (not recorded which).

A remark on this clonotype: A much larger clone lies a single base off, so this may be a read error. The chain has TRBV19 and TRBJ2-3; D might be TRBD1 or TRBD2, each matching 5 bases. The CDR3 has 15 residues. Germline CDR1 LNHDA, CDR2 SQIVND (reference sequence). Trimming shortened V by 9 bases and J by 4 bases, and 20 bases separated the two germline ends. CDR3: CASAWDHRRPDTQYF. The CDR3 DNA reads TGTGCCAGCGCCTGGGACCATCGAAGACCAGATACGCAGTATTTT.

This clonotype has at least ten counts. The rearrangement links TRBV4-3 to TRBJ2-3; TRBD2 matches 10 bases. Germline CDR1 LGHNA, CDR2 YSLEER. This CDR3 region has 17 residues. The ends lost 0 bases at V and 4 bases at J; junction bases unmatched: 7. The CDR3 nucleotides read TGCGCCAGCAGCCAAGATTTAGCGGGAGGTATGGCAGATACGCAGTATTTT. Its protein is CASSQDLAGGMADTQYF.

This chain connects TRBV7-2 to TRBJ2-1; a weak D match, TRBD2 (5 bases). The V end was cut by 1 base, the J end by 6 bases, with 13 bases between. The CDR3 consists of 15 residues. Germline lookup yields CDR1 SGHTA and CDR2 FQGNSA. The chain's CDR3 is CASSLDGAVCNEQFF. CDR3 in DNA: TGTGCCAGCAGCTTAGATGGAGCGGTCTGCAATGAGCAGTTCTTC.

The V gene is TRBV7-9, the J gene TRBJ2-4; 7 nucleotides line up with TRBD1. From germline, CDR1 is SEHNR and CDR2 FQNEAQ (reference sequence). The CDR3 length is 15 residues. Trimming took 5 bases from V and 8 from J; bases not matched to a gene: 12. The CDR3 DNA sequence: TGTGCCAGCAGCCCACGGACAGGCTCGGAGGACATTCAGTACTTC. Its protein product is CASSPRTGSEDIQYF.

The V call is TRBV11-3, the J call TRBJ2-1; 7 positions agree with TRBD1. The J segment lost 8 bases and the V segment lost 5 bases, leaving 9 bases of the junction unmatched. In germline, CDR1 is SGHNT, CDR2 YENEEA. The CDR3 length is 14 residues. CDR3 nucleotide sequence: TGTGCCAGCAGCCGAAGACAGGGAATAGATGAGCAGTTCTTC. Its protein is CASSRRQGIDEQFF.

Concerning this clonotype itself: A single base separates this from a much larger clone, so it may be a read error. The chain combines TRBV4-2 with TRBJ2-1; 8 bases align to TRBD1. The germline V gene encodes CDR1 LGHNA and CDR2 YNFKEQ. This CDR3 spans 14 amino acids. With V trimmed by 8 bases and J by 6 bases, 9 bases remained unmatched. The CDR3 loop is CASGPRDRLNEQFF. The DNA for the CDR3 is TGTGCCAGCGGCCCCCGGGACAGGCTCAATGAGCAGTTCTTC.

This clonotype was seen many times. The chain couples TRBV29-1 to TRBJ2-2; maybe TRBD2 (5 bases). This CDR3 is built from 14 residues. Germline V gene sequence: CDR1 SQVTM, CDR2 ANQGSEA. The V gene lost 5 bases and the J gene lost 7 bases, with 17 bases spanning the gap. CDR3 sequence reads: CSVPPEGRNGELFF. CDR3 DNA: TGCAGCGTTCCCCCAGAGGGCCGGAACGGGGAGCTGTTTTTT.

The table lists this clonotype with many counts. The CDR3 nucleotides read TGTGCCAGCAGCTATACAGGGGACACTGAAGCTTTCTTT. Translated: CASSYTGDTEAFF. The chain carries TRBV7-9 and TRBJ1-1, with 7 positions matching TRBD1. Looked up from germline, CDR1 is SEHNR and CDR2 is FQNEAQ (reference sequence). The junction had 2 bases not matched to a gene; V was cut back by 4 bases and J by 3 bases. The CDR3 length is 13 residues.

This clonotype was seen a handful of times. V gene TRBV29-1 combines with J gene TRBJ1-2, with D tentatively TRBD1 (5 bases). The V end was cut by 2 bases, the J end by 8 bases, with 9 bases between. The CDR3 totals 11 residues. Per germline, CDR1 SQVTM and CDR2 ANQGSEA. CDR3 region: CSVELGVGYTF. CDR3 bases: TGCAGCGTTGAATTGGGGGTCGGCTACACCTTC.

J is TRBJ2-7 and V is TRBV20-1; the match to TRBD2 covers 12 bases. The trim removed 5 bases at V and 5 bases at J, leaving 13 bases unmatched. The germline CDR1 and CDR2 sequences are DFQATT and SNEGSKA (reference sequence). The CDR3 sequence is 16 residues long. In DNA, the CDR3 is TGCAGTGCTTCTACAGGACTAGCGGGAAGATTCGACGAGCAGTACTTC. It yields the protein CSASTGLAGRFDEQYF.

About this clonotype itself: Just one base apart from a much larger clone, this may be a read error. The rearrangement uses TRBV4-3 and TRBJ2-7, with 8 bases aligning to TRBD2. The CDR3 runs 18 residues. Germline V gives CDR1 LGHNA, CDR2 YSLEER. V lost 0 bases and J lost 3; bases outside the gene matches: 13. The CDR3 coding sequence is TGCGCCAGCAGCCAAGATCAATCCCTAGCGGGTTTAATCTACGAGCAGTACTTC. Translating it yields CASSQDQSLAGLIYEQYF.

At least ten counts were recorded for this clonotype. The V call is TRBV12-3 or TRBV12-4, the J call TRBJ1-4; 7 positions match TRBD1. V shed 3 bases, J shed 8 bases, and the junction held 3 bases outside the gene matches. The CDR3 length is 13 residues. CDR3 protein: CASSFGTDEKLFF. DNA for the CDR3: TGTGCCAGCAGTTTTGGGACAGACGAAAAACTGTTTTTT.

This clonotype was counted a few times. A much larger clone lies a single base off, so this may be a read error. This chain links TRBV20-1 with TRBJ2-1, with 7 bases fitting TRBD1. CDR1 and CDR2 (germline): DFQATT, SNEGSKA (reference sequence). Losses at the gene ends were 1 base for V and 4 bases for J; bases not matched to a gene: 7. This CDR3 is built from 15 residues. As DNA, the CDR3 is TGCAGTGCTAGAGGACAGGGCTGTGGTTACAATGAGCAGTTCTTC. Protein: CSARGQGCGYNEQFF.

The sample holds a few counts of this clonotype. This rearrangement joins TRBV7-2 to TRBJ2-1; D gene uncertain. Per germline, CDR1 SGHTA and CDR2 FQGNSA. V was clipped by 5 bases and J by 9 bases, with 14 bases between them. The CDR3 is 13 residues long. CDR3: CASSNPPSGEQFF. CDR3 bases: TGTGCCAGCAGCAATCCTCCCTCTGGTGAGCAGTTCTTC.

This clonotype was seen a handful of times. The chain uses TRBV20-1 and TRBJ2-3; D is possibly TRBD2 (5 bases). There are 16 residues in the CDR3. The V gene's germline CDR1 is DFQATT and CDR2 SNEGSKA (reference sequence). V was trimmed by 0 bases and J by 2 bases, leaving 15 bases between them. CDR3 nucleotide sequence: TGCAGTGCTAGAGAATGGCTAGCCCCATACACAGATACGCAGTATTTT. It is translated as CSAREWLAPYTDTQYF.

The chain combines TRBV10-3 with TRBJ2-7; perhaps TRBD1 as D (5 bases). Germline V CDR1 and CDR2: ENHRY, SYGVKD. This CDR3 comprises 13 residues. Trimming removed 11 bases at V and 0 bases at J, with 14 bases between. For the CDR3, the DNA is TGTGCCTCGAGGCATAGGGGCTCCTACGAGCAGTACTTC. This encodes CASRHRGSYEQYF.

The J gene is TRBJ2-4, the V gene TRBV7-6; D perhaps matches TRBD1 (6 bases). With 6 bases removed from V and 2 bases from J, the gap between germline ends came to 17 bases. Germline lookup yields CDR1 SGHVS and CDR2 FNYEAQ. The CDR3 loop spans 16 amino acids. The CDR3 nucleotides read TGTGCCAGCAGAGCTACAGGGTGGGTGCCCAAAAACATTCAGTACTTC. It is translated as CASRATGWVPKNIQYF.

At least ten counts were recorded for this clonotype. V is TRBV6-1 and J is TRBJ2-5; 7 nucleotides agree with TRBD1. Germline V gives CDR1 MNHNS, CDR2 SASEGT. V was pared by 5 bases and J by 1 base, with 4 bases of the junction left unmatched. This CDR3 comprises 14 residues. The CDR3 loop reads CASSPRQGQETQYF. DNA for the CDR3: TGTGCCAGCAGTCCCCGACAGGGCCAAGAGACCCAGTACTTC.

This clonotype was counted a single time. The chain uses TRBV20-1 and TRBJ2-3, with D tentatively TRBD2 (5 bases). CDR1 is DFQATT, CDR2 SNEGSKA, per germline (reference sequence). The CDR3 spans 12 residues. V lost 5 bases, J lost 5 bases, and 11 bases lay in between. The CDR3 DNA follows: TGCAGTGCTCATACTAGGATAGATACGCAGTATTTT. This codes for CSAHTRIDTQYF.

This clonotype was seen at least ten times. V usage is TRBV24-1 and J usage is TRBJ2-5; D might be TRBD1 (5 bases). The CDR3 sequence is 12 residues long. V lost 4 bases and J 5 bases, leaving 7 bases between the germline ends. From germline, CDR1 is KGHDR and CDR2 SFDVKD. In DNA, the CDR3 is TGTGCCACCAGTGACCAGGGTGAGACCCAGTACTTC. This gives the protein CATSDQGETQYF.

The V and J genes are TRBV5-5 and TRBJ2-1; weak D call: TRBD2 (5 bases). Looked up from germline, CDR1 is SGHKS and CDR2 is YYEKEE (reference sequence). The CDR3 has 15 amino acids. With 0 bases removed from V and 4 bases from J, the gap between germline ends came to 11 bases. The CDR3 sequence: CASSLAILVYNEQFF. The CDR3 region has the DNA TGTGCCAGCAGCTTGGCAATACTAGTGTACAATGAGCAGTTCTTC.

On this clonotype itself: One base away lies a much larger clone, so this may be a sequencing read error. The chain has TRBV6-5 and TRBJ2-3; the D call may be TRBD1 or TRBD2 (6 bases each). In germline, CDR1 is MNHEY, CDR2 SVGAGI. V shed 8 bases and J shed 6 bases, with 18 bases lying between them. The CDR3 length is 14 residues. CDR3 nucleotides: TGTGCCAGCGGTCGGGGGCTCGACGAGGATACGCAGTATTTT. It yields the protein CASGRGLDEDTQYF.

As regards this clonotype: A much larger clonotype is one base distant, so this may be a read error. The genes are TRBV2 and TRBJ1-3; D not resolved. The CDR3 is made up of 17 amino acids. V was pared by 9 bases and J by 1 base, with 22 bases between. Germline V lookup: CDR1 SNHLY, CDR2 FYNNEI. CDR3 residues: CASKELGELISGNTIYF. DNA for the CDR3: TGTGCCAGTAAAGAACTTGGTGAGCTGATATCTGGAAACACCATATATTTT.

This clonotype was detected ten times or more. J is TRBJ2-1 and V is TRBV29-1, with D perhaps matching TRBD1 or TRBD2 (5 bases each). This CDR3 spans 13 amino acids. V was pared by 5 bases and J by 8 bases, with 16 bases between. Per germline, CDR1 SQVTM and CDR2 ANQGSEA. In nucleotides, the CDR3 is TGCAGCGTTAGGGACCCCCCATCGGATGAGCAGTTCTTC. This codes for CSVRDPPSDEQFF.

In regard to this clonotype: Germline and junction disagree at one end, which may indicate a read error. This chain joins TRBV12-3 or TRBV12-4 and TRBJ1-2, with 10 bases aligning to TRBD1. The CDR3 covers 17 residues. Here the CDR3 DNA reads TGTGCCAGCACATTTGGGACAGGGGAGTTAGAGAGCTATGGATACACCTTC. Its translation is CASTFGTGELESYGYTF.

This clonotype was counted at least ten times. The CDR3 nucleotides are TGTGCCAGCAGCGTAGGGAGAGACGTAGCTGGACAAGAGACCCAGTACTTC. Protein product: CASSVGRDVAGQETQYF. The J gene is TRBJ2-5, the V gene TRBV9; D uncertain. The CDR3 totals 17 residues. Trimming left V 0 bases short and J 2 bases short, with 17 bases between. The germline V gene has CDR1 SGDLS and CDR2 YYNGEE.